This T cell receptor beta chain was sequenced for a study of blood T cell repertoires in COVID-19. Whole-study context: Samples came from the United States, Italy and Spain, spanning acute and convalescent COVID-19.

Trimming took 1 base from V and 2 from J, leaving 6 bases between them. The CDR3 has 13 amino acids. Germline V gene lookup returns CDR1 SGHTA and CDR2 FQGNSA. The repertoire was sequenced with immunoSEQ multiplex PCR; TCRdb's copy has only in-frame clones and lacks some. Of over 85,000 clones listed, around 86% are singletons. Sequenced input: peripheral blood. This TCR was sampled from a man in his sixties with acute or convalescent COVID-19. The V call is TRBV7-2, the J call TRBJ2-7; D remains ambiguous. As DNA, the CDR3 is TGTGCCAGCAGCTTAGGCGCCACCTACGAGCAGTACTTC. Translating gives CASSLGATYEQYF.